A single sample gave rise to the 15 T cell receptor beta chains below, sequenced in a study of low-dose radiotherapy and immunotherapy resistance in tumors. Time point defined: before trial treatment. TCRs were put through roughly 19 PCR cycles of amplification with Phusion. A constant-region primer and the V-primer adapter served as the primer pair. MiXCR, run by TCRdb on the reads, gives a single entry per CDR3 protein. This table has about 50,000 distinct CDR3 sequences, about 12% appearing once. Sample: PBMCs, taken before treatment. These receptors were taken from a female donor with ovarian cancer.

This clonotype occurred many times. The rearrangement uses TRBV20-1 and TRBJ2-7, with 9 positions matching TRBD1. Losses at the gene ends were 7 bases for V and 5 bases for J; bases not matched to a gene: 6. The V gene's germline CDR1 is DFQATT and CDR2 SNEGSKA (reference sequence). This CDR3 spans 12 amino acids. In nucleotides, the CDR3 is TGCAGTGTCCGGGACAGGGCGGACGAGCAGTACTTC. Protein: CSVRDRADEQYF.

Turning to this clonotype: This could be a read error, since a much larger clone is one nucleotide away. CDR3 in DNA: TGTGCCCGGAGTGTGGGGCTTAATGAAAAACTGTTTTTT. Its translation: CARSVGLNEKLFF. This rearrangement joins TRBV30 to TRBJ1-4; D may be TRBD1 (5 bases). This CDR3 has 13 residues. From germline, CDR1 is GTSNPN and CDR2 SVGIG (reference sequence). Supplemented by reference TRBV30 and TRBJ1-4, the full variable domain reads SQTIHQWPATLVQPVGSPLSLECTVEGTSNPNLYWYRQAAGRGLQLLFYSVGIGQISSEVPQNLSASRPQDRQFILSSKKLLLSDSGFYLCARSVGLNEKLFFGSGTQLSVL.

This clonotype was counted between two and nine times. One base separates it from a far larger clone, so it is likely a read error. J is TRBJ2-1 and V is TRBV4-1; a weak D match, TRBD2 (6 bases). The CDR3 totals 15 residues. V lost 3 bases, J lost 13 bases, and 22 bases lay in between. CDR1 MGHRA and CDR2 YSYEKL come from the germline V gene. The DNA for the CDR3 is TGCGCCAGCAGCCAGACTCACGGGGAGGAAAACATTCAGTTCTTC. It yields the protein CASSQTHGEENIQFF.

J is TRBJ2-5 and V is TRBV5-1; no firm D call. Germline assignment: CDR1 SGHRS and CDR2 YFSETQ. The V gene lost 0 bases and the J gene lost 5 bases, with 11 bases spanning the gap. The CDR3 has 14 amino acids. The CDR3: CASSLVGLWETQYF. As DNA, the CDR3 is TGCGCCAGCAGCTTGGTGGGGTTATGGGAGACCCAGTACTTC.

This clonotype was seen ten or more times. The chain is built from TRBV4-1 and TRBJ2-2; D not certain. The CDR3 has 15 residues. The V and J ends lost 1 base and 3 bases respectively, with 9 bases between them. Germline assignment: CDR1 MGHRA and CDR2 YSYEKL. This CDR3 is CASSQVASDTGELFF. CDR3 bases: TGCGCCAGCAGCCAAGTGGCAAGTGACACCGGGGAGCTGTTTTTT.

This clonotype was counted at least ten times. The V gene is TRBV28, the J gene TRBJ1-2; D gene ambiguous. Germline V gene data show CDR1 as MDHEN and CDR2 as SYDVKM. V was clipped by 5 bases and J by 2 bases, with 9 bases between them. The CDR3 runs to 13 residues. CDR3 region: CASSPPLNYGYTF. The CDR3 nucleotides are TGTGCCAGCAGTCCTCCCTTGAACTATGGCTACACCTTC.

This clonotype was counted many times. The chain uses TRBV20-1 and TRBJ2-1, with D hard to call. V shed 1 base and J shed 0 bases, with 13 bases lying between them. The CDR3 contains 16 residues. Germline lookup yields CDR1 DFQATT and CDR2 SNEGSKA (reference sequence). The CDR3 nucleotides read TGCAGTGCTAGAGGTAGTGTCAGCAGCTCCTACAATGAGCAGTTCTTC. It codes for CSARGSVSSSYNEQFF.

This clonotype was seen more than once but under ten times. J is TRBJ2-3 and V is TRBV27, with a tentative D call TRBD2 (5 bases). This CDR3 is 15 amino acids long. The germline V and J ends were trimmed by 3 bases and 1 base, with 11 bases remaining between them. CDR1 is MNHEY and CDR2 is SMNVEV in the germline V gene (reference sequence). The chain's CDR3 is CASSFILGGTDTQYF. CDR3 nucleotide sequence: TGTGCCAGCAGTTTCATCCTGGGAGGCACAGATACGCAGTATTTT.

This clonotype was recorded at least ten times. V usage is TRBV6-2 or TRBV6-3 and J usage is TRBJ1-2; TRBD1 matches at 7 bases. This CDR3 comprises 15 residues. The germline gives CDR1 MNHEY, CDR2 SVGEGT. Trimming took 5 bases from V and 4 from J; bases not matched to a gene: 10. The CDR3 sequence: CASSPISGQSYGYTF. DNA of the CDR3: TGTGCCAGCAGTCCTATTTCGGGACAGTCCTATGGCTACACCTTC.

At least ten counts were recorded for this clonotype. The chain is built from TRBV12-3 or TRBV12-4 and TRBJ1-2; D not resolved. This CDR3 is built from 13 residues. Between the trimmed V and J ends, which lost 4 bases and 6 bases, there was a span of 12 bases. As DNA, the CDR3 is TGTGCCAGCAGTTCGGGCCAAACCCATGGCTACACCTTC. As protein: CASSSGQTHGYTF.

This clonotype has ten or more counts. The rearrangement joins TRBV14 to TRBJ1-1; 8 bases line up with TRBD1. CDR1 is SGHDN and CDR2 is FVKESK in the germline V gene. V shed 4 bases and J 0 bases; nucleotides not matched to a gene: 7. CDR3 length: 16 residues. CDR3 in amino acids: CASSPRQGSMNTEAFF. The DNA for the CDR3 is TGTGCCAGCAGCCCCCGACAGGGGTCCATGAACACTGAAGCTTTCTTT.

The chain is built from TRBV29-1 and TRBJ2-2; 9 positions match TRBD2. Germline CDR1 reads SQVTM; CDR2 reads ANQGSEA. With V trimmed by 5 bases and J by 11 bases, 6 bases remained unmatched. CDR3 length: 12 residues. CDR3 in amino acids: CSVWLAGPELFF. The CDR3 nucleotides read TGCAGCGTTTGGCTAGCGGGGCCCGAGCTGTTTTTT.

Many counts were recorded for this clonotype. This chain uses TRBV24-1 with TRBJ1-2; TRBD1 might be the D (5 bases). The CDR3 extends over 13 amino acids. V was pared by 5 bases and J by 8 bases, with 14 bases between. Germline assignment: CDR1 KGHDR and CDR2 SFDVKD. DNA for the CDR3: TGTGCCACCAGTGCCCCGGGACTTAGGGGCTACACCTTC. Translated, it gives CATSAPGLRGYTF.

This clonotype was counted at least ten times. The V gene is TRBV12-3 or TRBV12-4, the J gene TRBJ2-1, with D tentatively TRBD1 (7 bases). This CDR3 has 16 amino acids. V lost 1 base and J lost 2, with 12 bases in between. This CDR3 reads CASSLDQGGAYNEQFF. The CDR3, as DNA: TGTGCCAGCAGTTTAGATCAGGGGGGCGCCTACAATGAGCAGTTCTTC.

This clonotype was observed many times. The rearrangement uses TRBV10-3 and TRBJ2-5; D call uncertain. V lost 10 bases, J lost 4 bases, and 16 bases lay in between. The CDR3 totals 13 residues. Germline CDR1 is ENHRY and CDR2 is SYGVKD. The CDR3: CATRYGYGETQYF. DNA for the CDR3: TGTGCCACGAGATATGGATACGGAGAGACCCAGTACTTC.